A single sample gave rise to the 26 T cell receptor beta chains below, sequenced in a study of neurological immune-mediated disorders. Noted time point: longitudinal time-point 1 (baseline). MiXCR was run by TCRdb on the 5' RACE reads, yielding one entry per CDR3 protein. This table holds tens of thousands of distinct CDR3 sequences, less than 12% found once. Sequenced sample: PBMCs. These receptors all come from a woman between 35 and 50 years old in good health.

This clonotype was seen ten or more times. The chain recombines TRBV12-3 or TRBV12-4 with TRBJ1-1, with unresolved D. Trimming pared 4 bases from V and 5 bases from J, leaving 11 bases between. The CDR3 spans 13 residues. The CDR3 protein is CASSWEGGTEAFF. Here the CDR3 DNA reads TGTGCCAGCAGTTGGGAAGGAGGGACTGAAGCTTTCTTT.

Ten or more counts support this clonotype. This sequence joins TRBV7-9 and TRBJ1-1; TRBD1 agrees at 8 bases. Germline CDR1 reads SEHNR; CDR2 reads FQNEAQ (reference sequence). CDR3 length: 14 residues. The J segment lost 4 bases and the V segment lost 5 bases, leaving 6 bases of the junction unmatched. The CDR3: CASSTRGLGTEAFF. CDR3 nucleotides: TGTGCCAGCAGCACCAGGGGGCTTGGCACTGAAGCTTTCTTT.

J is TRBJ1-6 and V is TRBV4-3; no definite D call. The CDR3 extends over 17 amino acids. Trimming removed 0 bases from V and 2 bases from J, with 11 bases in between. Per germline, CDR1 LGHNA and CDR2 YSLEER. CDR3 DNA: TGCGCCAGCAGCCAAGATCTTGAGCGCCCCTATAATTCACCCCTCCACTTT. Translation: CASSQDLERPYNSPLHF.

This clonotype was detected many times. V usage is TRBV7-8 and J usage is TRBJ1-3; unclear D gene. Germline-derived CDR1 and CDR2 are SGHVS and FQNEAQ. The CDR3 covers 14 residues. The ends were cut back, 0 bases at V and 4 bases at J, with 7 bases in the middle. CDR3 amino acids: CASSLAPAGNTIYF. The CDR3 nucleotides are TGTGCCAGCAGCTTAGCCCCCGCGGGAAACACCATATATTTT.

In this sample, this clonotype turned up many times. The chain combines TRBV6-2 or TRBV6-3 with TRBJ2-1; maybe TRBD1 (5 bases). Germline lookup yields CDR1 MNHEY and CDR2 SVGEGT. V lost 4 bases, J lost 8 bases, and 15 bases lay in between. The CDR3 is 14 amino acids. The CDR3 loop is CASSSPTVVHEQFF. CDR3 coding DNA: TGTGCCAGCAGTTCACCGACAGTTGTCCATGAGCAGTTCTTC.

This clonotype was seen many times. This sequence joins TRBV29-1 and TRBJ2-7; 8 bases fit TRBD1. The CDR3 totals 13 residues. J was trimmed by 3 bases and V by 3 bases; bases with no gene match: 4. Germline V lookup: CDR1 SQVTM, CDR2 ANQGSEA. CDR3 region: CSVEGTGRYEQYF. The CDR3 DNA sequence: TGCAGCGTTGAGGGGACAGGCCGCTACGAGCAGTACTTC.

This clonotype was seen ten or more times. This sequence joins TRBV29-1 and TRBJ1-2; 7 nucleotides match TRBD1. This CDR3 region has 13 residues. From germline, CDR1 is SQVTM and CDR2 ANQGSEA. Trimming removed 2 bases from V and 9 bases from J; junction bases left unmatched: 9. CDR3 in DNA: TGCAGCGTTGAAAAAGTGAGGGGGCAGCGCTACACCTTC. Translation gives CSVEKVRGQRYTF.

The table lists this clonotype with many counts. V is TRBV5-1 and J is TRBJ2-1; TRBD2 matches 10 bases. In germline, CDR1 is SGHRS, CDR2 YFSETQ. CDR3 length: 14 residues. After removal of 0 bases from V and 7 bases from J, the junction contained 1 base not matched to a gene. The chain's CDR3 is CASSLVLAGNEQFF. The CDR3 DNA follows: TGCGCCAGCAGCTTGGTACTAGCGGGGAATGAGCAGTTCTTC.

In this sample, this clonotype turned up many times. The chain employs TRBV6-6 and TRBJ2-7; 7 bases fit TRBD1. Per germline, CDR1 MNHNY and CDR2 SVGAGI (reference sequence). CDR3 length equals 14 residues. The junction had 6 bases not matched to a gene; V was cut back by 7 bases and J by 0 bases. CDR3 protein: CASTRQGSSYEQYF. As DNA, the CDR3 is TGTGCCAGCACCCGACAGGGAAGCTCCTACGAGCAGTACTTC.

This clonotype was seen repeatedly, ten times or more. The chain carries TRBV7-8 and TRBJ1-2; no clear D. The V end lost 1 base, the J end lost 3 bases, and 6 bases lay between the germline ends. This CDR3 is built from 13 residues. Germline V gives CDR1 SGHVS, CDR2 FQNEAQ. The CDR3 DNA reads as TGTGCCAGCAGCTTAGGGGTCGACTATGGCTACACCTTC. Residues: CASSLGVDYGYTF.

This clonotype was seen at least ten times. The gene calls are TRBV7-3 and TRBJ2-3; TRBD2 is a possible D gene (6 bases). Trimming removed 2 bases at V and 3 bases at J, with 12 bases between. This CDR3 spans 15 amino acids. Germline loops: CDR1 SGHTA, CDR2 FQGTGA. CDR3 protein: CASSLQAGRTDTQYF. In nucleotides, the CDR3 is TGTGCCAGCAGCTTACAGGCGGGGAGGACAGATACGCAGTATTTT.

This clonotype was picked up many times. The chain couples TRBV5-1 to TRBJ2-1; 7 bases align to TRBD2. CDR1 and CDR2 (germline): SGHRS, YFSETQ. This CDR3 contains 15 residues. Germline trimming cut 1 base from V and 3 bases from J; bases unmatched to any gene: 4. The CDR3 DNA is TGCGCCAGCAGCTTGTCCCTAGCGGACTACAATGAGCAGTTCTTC. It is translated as CASSLSLADYNEQFF.

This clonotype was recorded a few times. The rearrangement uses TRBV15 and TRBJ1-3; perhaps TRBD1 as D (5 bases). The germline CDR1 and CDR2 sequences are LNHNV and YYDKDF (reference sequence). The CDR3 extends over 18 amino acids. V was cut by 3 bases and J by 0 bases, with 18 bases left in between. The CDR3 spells CATSRAQMTVISGNTIYF. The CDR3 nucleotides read TGTGCCACCAGCAGGGCTCAGATGACAGTTATCTCTGGAAACACCATATATTTT.

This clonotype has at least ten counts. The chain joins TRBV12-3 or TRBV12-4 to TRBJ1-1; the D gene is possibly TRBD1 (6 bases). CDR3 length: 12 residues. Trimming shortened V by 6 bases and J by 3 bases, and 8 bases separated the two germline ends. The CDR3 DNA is TGTGCCAGCAGCACAGGGTACACTGAAGCTTTCTTT. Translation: CASSTGYTEAFF.

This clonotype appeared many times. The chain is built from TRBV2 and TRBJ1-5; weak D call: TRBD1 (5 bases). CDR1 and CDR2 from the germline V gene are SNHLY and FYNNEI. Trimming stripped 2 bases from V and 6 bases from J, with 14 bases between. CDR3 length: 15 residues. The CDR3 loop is CASSESVGGTQPQHF. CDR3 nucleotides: TGTGCCAGCAGTGAATCTGTCGGGGGGACTCAGCCCCAGCATTTT.

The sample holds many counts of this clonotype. The CDR3 protein is CASSSPFRGTYEQYF. CDR3 DNA sequence: TGTGCCAGCAGCTCGCCTTTTCGGGGGACCTACGAGCAGTACTTC. The chain uses TRBV7-2 and TRBJ2-7; a possible D gene is TRBD2 (6 bases). Trimming stripped 4 bases from V and 2 bases from J, with 15 bases between. The CDR3 runs to 15 residues. CDR1 is SGHTA, CDR2 FQGNSA, per germline. The complete variable domain, with remaining parts taken from reference TRBV7-2 and TRBJ2-7, reads GAGVSQSPSNKVTEKGKDVELRCDPISGHTALYWYRQSLGQGLEFLIYFQGNSAPDKSGLPSDRFSAERTGGSVSTLTIQRTQQEDSAVYLCASSSPFRGTYEQYFGPGTRLTVT.

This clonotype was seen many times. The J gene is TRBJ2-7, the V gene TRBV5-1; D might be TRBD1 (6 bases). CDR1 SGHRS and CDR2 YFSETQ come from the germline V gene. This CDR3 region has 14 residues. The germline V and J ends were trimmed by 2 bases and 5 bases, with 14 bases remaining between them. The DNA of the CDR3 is TGCGCCAGCAGCTTCCACTACAGGGAAGACGAGCAGTACTTC. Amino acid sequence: CASSFHYREDEQYF.

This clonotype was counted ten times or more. CDR3 nucleotide sequence: TGTGCCAGCAGCGGACTTCTTTCTGGGGCCAACGTCCTGACTTTC. This translates into CASSGLLSGANVLTF. V usage is TRBV27 and J usage is TRBJ2-6; TRBD2 might be the D (5 bases). This CDR3 region has 15 residues. The ends were cut back, 6 bases at V and 1 base at J, with 10 bases in the middle. From germline, CDR1 is MNHEY and CDR2 SMNVEV (reference sequence).

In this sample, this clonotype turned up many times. CDR3 region: CASSSLGVNEQFF. For the CDR3, the DNA is TGCGCCAGCAGCTCCCTAGGGGTCAATGAGCAGTTCTTC. The chain couples TRBV5-1 to TRBJ2-1; tentatively, D is TRBD1 (5 bases). The CDR3 loop spans 13 amino acids. The germline V and J ends were trimmed by 3 bases and 6 bases, with 10 bases remaining between them. Germline V CDR1 and CDR2: SGHRS, YFSETQ.

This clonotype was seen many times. For the CDR3, the DNA is TGTGCCAGCAGCGGAAGCCGGGACAGGGGTCCCTACGAGCAGTACTTC. This codes for CASSGSRDRGPYEQYF. This chain uses TRBV5-5 with TRBJ2-7, with TRBD1 matching 10 bases. The V segment lost 4 bases and the J segment 2 bases; nucleotides outside the gene matches: 9. The CDR3 sequence is 16 residues long. Germline loops: CDR1 SGHKS, CDR2 YYEKEE (reference sequence).

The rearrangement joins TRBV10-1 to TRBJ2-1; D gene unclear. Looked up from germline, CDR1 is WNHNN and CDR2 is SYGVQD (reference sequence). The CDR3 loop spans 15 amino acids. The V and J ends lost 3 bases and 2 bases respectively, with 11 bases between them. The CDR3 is CASSDSVGTYNEQFF. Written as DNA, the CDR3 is TGCGCCAGCAGTGATTCTGTCGGAACCTACAATGAGCAGTTCTTC.

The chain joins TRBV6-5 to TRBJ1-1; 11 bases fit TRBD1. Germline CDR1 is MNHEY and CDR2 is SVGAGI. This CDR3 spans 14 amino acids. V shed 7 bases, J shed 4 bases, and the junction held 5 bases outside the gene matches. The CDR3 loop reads CASTRTGGVTEAFF. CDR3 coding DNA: TGTGCCAGCACGAGGACAGGGGGCGTCACTGAAGCTTTCTTT.

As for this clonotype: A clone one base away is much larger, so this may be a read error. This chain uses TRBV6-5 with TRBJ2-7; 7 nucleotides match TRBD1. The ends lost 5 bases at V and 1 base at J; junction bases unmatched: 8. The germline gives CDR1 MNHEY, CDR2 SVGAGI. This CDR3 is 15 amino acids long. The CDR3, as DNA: TGTGCCAGCAGTAACGACAGGGCATGTTCCTACGAGCAGTACTTC. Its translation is CASSNDRACSYEQYF.

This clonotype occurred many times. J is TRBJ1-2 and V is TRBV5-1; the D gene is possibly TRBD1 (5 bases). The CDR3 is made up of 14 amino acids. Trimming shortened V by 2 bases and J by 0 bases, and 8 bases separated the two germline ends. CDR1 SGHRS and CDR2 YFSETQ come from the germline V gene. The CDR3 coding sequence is TGCGCCAGCAGCTTCGGGACGTCTAACTATGGCTACACCTTC. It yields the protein CASSFGTSNYGYTF.

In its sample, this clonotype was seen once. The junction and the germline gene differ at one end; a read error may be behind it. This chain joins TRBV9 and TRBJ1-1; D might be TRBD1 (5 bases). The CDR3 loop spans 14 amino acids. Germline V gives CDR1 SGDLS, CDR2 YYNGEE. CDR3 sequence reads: CASSLEGWNTDAFF. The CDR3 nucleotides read TGTGCCAGCAGCTTAGAGGGGTGGAACACTGACGCTTTCTTT.

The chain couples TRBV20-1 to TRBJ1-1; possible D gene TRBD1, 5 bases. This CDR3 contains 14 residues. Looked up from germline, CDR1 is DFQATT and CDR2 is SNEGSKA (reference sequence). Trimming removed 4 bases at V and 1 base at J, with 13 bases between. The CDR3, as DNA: TGCAGTGCTAAAGATGGGGGAGAGAACACTGAAGCTTTCTTT. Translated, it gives CSAKDGGENTEAFF.